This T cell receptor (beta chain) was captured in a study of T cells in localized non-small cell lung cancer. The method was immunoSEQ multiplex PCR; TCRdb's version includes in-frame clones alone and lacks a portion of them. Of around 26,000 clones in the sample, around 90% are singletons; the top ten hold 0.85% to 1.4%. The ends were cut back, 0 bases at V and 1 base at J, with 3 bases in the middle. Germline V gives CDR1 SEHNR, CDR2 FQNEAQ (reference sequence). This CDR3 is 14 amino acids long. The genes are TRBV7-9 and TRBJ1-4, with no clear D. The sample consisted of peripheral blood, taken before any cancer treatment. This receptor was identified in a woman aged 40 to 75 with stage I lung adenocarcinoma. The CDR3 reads CASSLAGTNEKLFF. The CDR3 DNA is TGTGCCAGCAGCTTAGCTGGAACTAATGAAAAACTGTTTTTT.